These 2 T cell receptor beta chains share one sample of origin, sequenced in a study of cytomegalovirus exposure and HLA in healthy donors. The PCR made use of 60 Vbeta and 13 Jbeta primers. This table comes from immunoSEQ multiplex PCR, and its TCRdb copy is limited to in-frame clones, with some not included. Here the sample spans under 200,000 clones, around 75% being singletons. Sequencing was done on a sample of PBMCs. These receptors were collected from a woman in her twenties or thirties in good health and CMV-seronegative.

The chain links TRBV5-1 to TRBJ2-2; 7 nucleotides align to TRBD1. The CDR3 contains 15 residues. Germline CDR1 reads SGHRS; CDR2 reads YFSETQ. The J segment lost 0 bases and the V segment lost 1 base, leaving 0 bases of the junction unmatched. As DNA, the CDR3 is TGCGCCAGCAGCTTGACAGGGGCGAACACCGGGGAGCTGTTTTTT. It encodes CASSLTGANTGELFF. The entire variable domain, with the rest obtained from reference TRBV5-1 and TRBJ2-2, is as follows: KAGVTQTPRYLIKTRGQQVTLSCSPISGHRSVSWYQQTPGQGLQFLFEYFSETQRNKGNFPGRFSGRQFSNSRSEMNVSTLELGDSALYLCASSLTGANTGELFFGEGSRLTVL.

The chain's CDR3 is CASSGADRPYEQYF. As DNA, the CDR3 is TGTGCCAGCAGTGGTGCGGACAGACCCTACGAGCAGTACTTC. This chain links TRBV27 with TRBJ2-7; D may be TRBD1 (6 bases). Looked up from germline, CDR1 is MNHEY and CDR2 is SMNVEV (reference sequence). The length of the CDR3 is 14 residues. The ends were cut back, 5 bases at V and 2 bases at J, with 13 bases in the middle.